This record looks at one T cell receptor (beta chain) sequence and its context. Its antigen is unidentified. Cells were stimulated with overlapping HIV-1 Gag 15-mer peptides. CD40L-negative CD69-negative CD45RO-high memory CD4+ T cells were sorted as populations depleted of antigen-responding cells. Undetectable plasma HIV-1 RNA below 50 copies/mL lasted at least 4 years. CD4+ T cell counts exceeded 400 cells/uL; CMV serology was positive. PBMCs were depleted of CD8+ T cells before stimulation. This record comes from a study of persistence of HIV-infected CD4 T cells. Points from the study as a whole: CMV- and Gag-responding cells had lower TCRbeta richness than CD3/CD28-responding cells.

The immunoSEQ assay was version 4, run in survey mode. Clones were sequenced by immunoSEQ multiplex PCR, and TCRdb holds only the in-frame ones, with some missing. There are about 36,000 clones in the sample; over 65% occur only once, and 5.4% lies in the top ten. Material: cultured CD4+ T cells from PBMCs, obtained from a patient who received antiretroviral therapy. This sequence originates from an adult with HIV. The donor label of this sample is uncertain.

CDR3 coding DNA: TGCGCCAGCAGCTTTAGCGGAAGCACAGATACGCAGTATTTT. Amino acids: CASSFSGSTDTQYF. This chain joins TRBV5-1 and TRBJ2-3, with D maybe TRBD2 (6 bases). Looked up from germline, CDR1 is SGHRS and CDR2 is YFSETQ. Trimming left V 2 bases short and J 0 bases short, with 7 bases between. The CDR3 loop spans 14 amino acids.